These 30 T cell receptor beta chains came from one sample sequenced in a study of cytomegalovirus exposure and HLA in healthy donors (TCRdb year 2017). Library preparation was by the immunoSEQ multiplex PCR assay. TCRdb's version of the immuneACCESS table is confined to in-frame rearrangements and falls short of the full clone set. An unresolved V gene accounts for under half of the shortfall where checked; the remainder is of unknown origin. In this sample the table shows 150,000 to 200,000 clones, about 85% of which occur a single time. The ten largest clones capture around 2.4% of the sample. Sequenced sample: PBMCs. Receptors were obtained from a man younger than 40 in good health and CMV-seropositive.

This chain links TRBV5-1 with TRBJ2-7, with TRBD2 identical over 9 bases. This CDR3 spans 15 amino acids. V lost 0 bases to trimming and J lost 7 bases; unmatched junction nucleotides: 8. Germline V lookup: CDR1 SGHRS, CDR2 YFSETQ. The CDR3: CASSLEVGSGREQYF. In DNA, the CDR3 is TGCGCCAGCAGCTTGGAGGTAGGGAGCGGGAGGGAGCAGTACTTC.

A note on this clone: Distinct nucleotide sequences in the sample also encode this CDR3. The chain recombines TRBV14 with TRBJ1-5, with TRBD1 as a possible D gene (5 bases). The ends were cut back, 3 bases at V and 4 bases at J, with 7 bases in the middle. The CDR3 loop spans 13 amino acids. Germline V gene lookup returns CDR1 SGHDN and CDR2 FVKESK. CDR3 in DNA: TGTGCCAGCAGCCAGGGGCCGAATCAGCCCCAGCATTTT. Encoded protein: CASSQGPNQPQHF.

The chain couples TRBV18 to TRBJ2-1; TRBD1 aligns across 7 bases. The germline gives CDR1 KGHSH, CDR2 LQKENI. V dropped 3 bases and J dropped 10; count of bases not matched to a gene: 0. The CDR3 covers 11 residues. The CDR3 here is CASSPDREQFF. CDR3 bases: TGTGCCAGCTCACCGGACAGGGAGCAGTTCTTC.

J is TRBJ2-7 and V is TRBV4-1, with TRBD2 identical over 9 bases. There are 16 residues in the CDR3. Germline V gene sequence: CDR1 MGHRA, CDR2 YSYEKL. V lost 6 bases, J lost 0 bases, and 9 bases stayed unmatched. This CDR3 is CASSSKRGASSYEQYF. For the CDR3, the DNA is TGCGCCAGCAGTTCGAAGCGGGGGGCAAGCTCCTACGAGCAGTACTTC.

The J gene is TRBJ2-2, the V gene TRBV15; TRBD2 might be the D (5 bases). Germline-derived CDR1 and CDR2 are LNHNV and YYDKDF (reference sequence). Trimming pared 0 bases from V and 5 bases from J, leaving 16 bases between. CDR3 size: 17 residues. The CDR3 region is CATSRDIRDLGTGELFF. In DNA, the CDR3 is TGTGCCACCAGCAGAGATATCCGGGATTTGGGTACCGGGGAGCTGTTTTTT. Combining the CDR3 with reference TRBV15 and TRBJ2-2 gives the whole variable domain DAMVIQNPRYQVTQFGKPVTLSCSQTLNHNVMYWYQQKSSQAPKLLFHYYDKDFNNEADTPDNFQSRRPNTSFCFLDIRSPGLGDTAMYLCATSRDIRDLGTGELFFGEGSRLTVL.

The genes are TRBV11-2 and TRBJ2-5; 7 nucleotides agree with TRBD2. The CDR3 totals 15 residues. Germline V gives CDR1 SGHAT, CDR2 FQNNGV. Unmatched junction bases numbered 5, after V lost 4 bases and J lost 0 bases. The CDR3 sequence is CASSSQRGDQETQYF. In nucleotides, the CDR3 is TGTGCCAGCAGCTCCCAACGGGGGGACCAAGAGACCCAGTACTTC.

This sequence joins TRBV9 and TRBJ2-5; TRBD2 agrees at 9 bases. In germline, CDR1 is SGDLS, CDR2 YYNGEE. The CDR3 spans 16 residues. V lost 3 bases and J lost 4; bases outside the gene matches: 10. The CDR3 nucleotides are TGTGCCAGCAGCGCGCCGGGACTAGCATTTCGAGAGACCCAGTACTTC. Its protein is CASSAPGLAFRETQYF.

The V and J genes are TRBV28 and TRBJ2-7; 8 bases fit TRBD2. Looked up from germline, CDR1 is MDHEN and CDR2 is SYDVKM. The V and J ends lost 5 bases and 2 bases, in that order; junction bases with no gene match: 8. The CDR3 extends over 15 amino acids. CDR3 DNA: TGTGCCAGCAGTCGGGAGCGGGGGTTAGCCTACGAGCAGTACTTC. Residues: CASSRERGLAYEQYF. The full variable domain, completed using reference TRBV28 and TRBJ2-7, is DVKVTQSSRYLVKRTGEKVFLECVQDMDHENMFWYRQDPGLGLRLIYFSYDVKMKEKGDIPEGYSVSREKKERFSLILESASTNQTSMYLCASSRERGLAYEQYFGPGTRLTVT.

This clone showed up just once. V and J are TRBV2 and TRBJ1-2; 9 positions match TRBD1. CDR3 size: 14 residues. With V trimmed by 4 bases and J by 8 bases, 8 bases remained unmatched. CDR1 and CDR2 (germline): SNHLY, FYNNEI. The CDR3 bases are TGTGCCAGCAGTGGTAGACAGGGGGGGGGAGGCTACACCTTC. As protein: CASSGRQGGGGYTF.

The chain carries TRBV6-5 and TRBJ2-7, with 7 bases that match TRBD1. The V segment lost 5 bases and the J segment 4 bases; nucleotides outside the gene matches: 5. CDR3 length: 13 amino acids. Germline lookup yields CDR1 MNHEY and CDR2 SVGAGI. CDR3 sequence (DNA): TGTGCCAGCAGTCCCGGGACAGTTTACGAGCAGTACTTC. Amino acids: CASSPGTVYEQYF.

The genes are TRBV4-3 and TRBJ1-6; TRBD1 matches at 7 bases. Trimming at V came to 0 bases and at J to 0 bases, leaving 8 bases not matched to a gene. Germline V gene data show CDR1 as LGHNA and CDR2 as YSLEER. This CDR3 contains 19 residues. The CDR3 nucleotides are TGCGCCAGCAGCCAAGATGTAGGGGGCCTGAGCTCCTATAATTCACCCCTCCACTTT. This sequence encodes CASSQDVGGLSSYNSPLHF.

The chain uses TRBV4-1 and TRBJ1-2; D ambiguous. The germline V gene has CDR1 MGHRA and CDR2 YSYEKL. The CDR3 contains 12 residues. Trimming left V 1 base short and J 6 bases short, with 6 bases between. The CDR3 region is CASSQGQNGYTF. CDR3 bases: TGCGCCAGCAGCCAAGGACAAAATGGCTACACCTTC.

The rearrangement joins TRBV11-3 to TRBJ1-1, with 7 nucleotides matching TRBD1. The CDR3 totals 17 residues. The germline V gene encodes CDR1 SGHNT and CDR2 YENEEA. V trimming: 4 bases; J trimming: 1 base; junction bases outside the gene matches: 12. As DNA, the CDR3 is TGTGCCAGCAGCTCGTCTCGGGGACAGCCGCGGAACACTGAAGCTTTCTTT. Protein: CASSSSRGQPRNTEAFF.

The rearrangement links TRBV7-2 to TRBJ2-5; TRBD2 matches at 9 bases. V lost 5 bases to trimming and J lost 5 bases; unmatched junction nucleotides: 6. The CDR3 has 14 amino acids. Per the germline V gene, CDR1 is SGHTA and CDR2 is FQGNSA. The DNA of the CDR3 is TGTGCCAGCAGCCGGACTAGCGCCCATGAGACCCAGTACTTC. Translated, it gives CASSRTSAHETQYF. Together with reference TRBV7-2 and TRBJ2-5, the CDR3 gives the full variable domain: GAGVSQSPSNKVTEKGKDVELRCDPISGHTALYWYRQSLGQGLEFLIYFQGNSAPDKSGLPSDRFSAERTGGSVSTLTIQRTQQEDSAVYLCASSRTSAHETQYFGPGTRLLVL.

The chain uses TRBV6-6 and TRBJ1-2, with 10 bases matching TRBD1. Germline CDR1 is MNHNY and CDR2 is SVGAGI (reference sequence). CDR3 length equals 12 residues. With V trimmed by 10 bases and J by 8 bases, 7 bases remained unmatched. The CDR3, as DNA: TGTGCCATCGACCCGGGACAGGGGGGCTACACCTTC. Encoded protein: CAIDPGQGGYTF.

The V gene is TRBV7-6, the J gene TRBJ2-7; D might be TRBD2 (6 bases). This CDR3 has 13 amino acids. From germline, CDR1 is SGHVS and CDR2 FNYEAQ. The ends were cut back, 5 bases at V and 6 bases at J, with 14 bases in the middle. The chain's CDR3 is CASSAPGEGEQYF. In DNA, the CDR3 is TGTGCCAGCAGCGCCCCGGGGGAAGGCGAGCAGTACTTC.

This clone has just one count. V is TRBV18 and J is TRBJ1-1, with D uncertain. V lost 6 bases and J 7 bases, leaving 15 bases between the germline ends. CDR1 and CDR2 (germline): KGHSH, LQKENI. The CDR3 runs to 13 residues. CDR3 amino acids: CASSPGGWSEAFF. For the CDR3, the DNA is TGTGCCAGCTCCCCCGGCGGGTGGAGTGAAGCTTTCTTT.

The V call is TRBV7-2, the J call TRBJ2-7, with unresolved D. V gave up 2 bases and J gave up 2 bases, with 7 bases separating them. CDR1 and CDR2 (germline): SGHTA, FQGNSA. The CDR3 extends over 13 amino acids. CDR3 bases: TGTGCCAGCAGCTTAAGGCGGCCCTACGAGCAGTACTTC. As protein: CASSLRRPYEQYF.

Ten or more counts support this clone. The V gene is TRBV6-6, the J gene TRBJ1-2; perhaps TRBD1 as D (5 bases). CDR1 is MNHNY, CDR2 SVGAGI, per germline (reference sequence). Deletions cut 4 bases from V and 7 bases from J, with 16 bases between. The CDR3 has 14 amino acids. CDR3: CASSSFQGRTGYTF. The CDR3 DNA follows: TGTGCCAGCAGTTCGTTTCAGGGAAGGACTGGCTACACCTTC.

This clone has ten or more counts. The chain uses TRBV2 and TRBJ2-5, with a possible D match to TRBD2 (6 bases). Deletions cut 8 bases from V and 2 bases from J, with 12 bases between. The CDR3 is 13 residues long. The germline V gene has CDR1 SNHLY and CDR2 FYNNEI. CDR3 loop: CASGGVFQETQYF. CDR3 sequence (DNA): TGTGCCAGCGGAGGGGTTTTTCAAGAGACCCAGTACTTC.

The CDR3 here is CASSLLGLAGGDSYNEQFF. CDR3 DNA sequence: TGTGCCAGCAGCCTCCTTGGACTAGCGGGGGGTGACTCCTACAATGAGCAGTTCTTC. The V call is TRBV9, the J call TRBJ2-1, with 14 bases aligning to TRBD2. With V trimmed by 4 bases and J by 0 bases, 9 bases remained unmatched. Germline lookup yields CDR1 SGDLS and CDR2 YYNGEE. The length of the CDR3 is 19 residues.

CDR3 sequence reads: CASRHTGGTEAFF. In DNA, the CDR3 is TGTGCCAGCAGACACACAGGGGGGACTGAAGCTTTCTTT. This chain links TRBV5-4 with TRBJ1-1; TRBD1 aligns across 8 bases. Germline assignment: CDR1 SGHNT and CDR2 YYREEE (reference sequence). With V trimmed by 5 bases and J by 5 bases, 5 bases remained unmatched. The CDR3 is 13 residues long.

V usage is TRBV9 and J usage is TRBJ2-5; TRBD2 matches at 7 bases. This CDR3 has 14 residues. The V gene end was trimmed by 4 bases and the J gene end by 1 base; junction bases not matched to a gene: 4. Germline CDR1 and CDR2: SGDLS and YYNGEE. CDR3 protein: CASSISGVQETQYF. As DNA, the CDR3 is TGTGCCAGCAGCATCAGCGGGGTCCAAGAGACCCAGTACTTC.

This chain links TRBV2 with TRBJ2-2; D is possibly TRBD2 (6 bases). This CDR3 has 16 residues. Germline CDR1 is SNHLY and CDR2 is FYNNEI. Trimming removed 6 bases from V and 1 base from J, with 15 bases in between. The CDR3 nucleotides are TGTGCCAGCAGCGCCCGCGGGGTAATGAACACCGGGGAGCTGTTTTTT. Translated, it gives CASSARGVMNTGELFF.

This clone was counted a single time. This sequence joins TRBV28 and TRBJ2-5; D perhaps matches TRBD2 (5 bases). CDR1 and CDR2 (germline): MDHEN, SYDVKM. The CDR3 length is 12 residues. The V and J ends lost 3 bases and 10 bases respectively, with 12 bases between them. The DNA of the CDR3 is TGTGCCAGCAGTTTCAGCCAACGGGACCAGTACTTC. Amino acid sequence: CASSFSQRDQYF.

The chain links TRBV6-5 to TRBJ2-1, with 11 bases matching TRBD2. Trimming took 5 bases from V and 6 from J; bases not matched to a gene: 3. The CDR3 length is 14 residues. The germline V gene encodes CDR1 MNHEY and CDR2 SVGAGI. The CDR3 here is CASSDGTSGNEQFF. CDR3 coding DNA: TGTGCCAGCAGTGACGGGACTAGCGGCAATGAGCAGTTCTTC.

The rearrangement joins TRBV2 to TRBJ2-1; D is possibly TRBD2 (6 bases). The CDR3 loop spans 12 amino acids. The V gene's germline CDR1 is SNHLY and CDR2 FYNNEI. Trimming took off 7 bases at V and 10 bases at J, with 14 bases between the two ends. The CDR3 nucleotides read TGTGCCAGCACCAGCGGGTGGGGGGAGCAGTTCTTC. Encoded protein: CASTSGWGEQFF.

V and J are TRBV6-6 and TRBJ2-1, with 9 bases fitting TRBD1. Germline V gives CDR1 MNHNY, CDR2 SVGAGI (reference sequence). V trimming: 6 bases; J trimming: 7 bases; junction bases outside the gene matches: 1. The CDR3 contains 12 residues. For the CDR3, the DNA is TGTGCCAGCAGCGACAGGGGGAATGAGCAGTTCTTC. This encodes CASSDRGNEQFF.

In nucleotides, the CDR3 is TGTGCCAGCAGTTACTCTGGGGACAGCTCCTACGAGCAGTACTTC. This encodes CASSYSGDSSYEQYF. The chain carries TRBV6-5 and TRBJ2-7, with TRBD1 identical over 7 bases. In germline, CDR1 is MNHEY, CDR2 SVGAGI. The CDR3 sequence is 15 residues long. Trimming took 0 bases from V and 0 from J; bases not matched to a gene: 2.

This clone was recorded a few times. The V call is TRBV30, the J call TRBJ1-6; TRBD1 is a possible D gene (5 bases). Germline CDR1 and CDR2: GTSNPN and SVGIG (reference sequence). The CDR3 contains 14 residues. With 4 bases removed from V and 6 bases from J, the gap between germline ends came to 13 bases. CDR3 protein: CAWTIQAFNSPLHF. The CDR3 bases are TGTGCCTGGACGATACAGGCCTTTAATTCACCCCTCCACTTT.